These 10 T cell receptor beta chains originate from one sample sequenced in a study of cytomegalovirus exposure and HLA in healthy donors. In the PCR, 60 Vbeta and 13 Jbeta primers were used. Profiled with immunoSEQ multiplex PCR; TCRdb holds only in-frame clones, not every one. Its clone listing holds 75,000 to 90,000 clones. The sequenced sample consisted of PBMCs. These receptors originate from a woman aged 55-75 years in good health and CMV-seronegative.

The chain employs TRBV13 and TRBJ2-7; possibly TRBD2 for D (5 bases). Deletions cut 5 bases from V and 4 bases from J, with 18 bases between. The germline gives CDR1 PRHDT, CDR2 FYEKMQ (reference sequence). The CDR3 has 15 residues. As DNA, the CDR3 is TGTGCCAGCAGCCGCCTGGCGGGTCAGTTTTACGAGCAGTACTTC. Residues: CASSRLAGQFYEQYF.

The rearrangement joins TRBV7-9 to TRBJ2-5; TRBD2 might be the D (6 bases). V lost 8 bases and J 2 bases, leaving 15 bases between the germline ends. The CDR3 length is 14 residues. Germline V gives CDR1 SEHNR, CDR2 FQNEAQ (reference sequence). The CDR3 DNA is TGTGCCAGCGGGGGGAAAGAGAGGCAAGAGACCCAGTACTTC. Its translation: CASGGKERQETQYF.

The DNA for the CDR3 is TGTGCCAGCAGCTCAGCCGGGACAGGGGGTTCCTACGAGCAGTACTTC. As protein: CASSSAGTGGSYEQYF. V gene TRBV7-2 combines with J gene TRBJ2-7; TRBD1 aligns across 11 bases. CDR1 is SGHTA and CDR2 is FQGNSA in the germline V gene. This CDR3 is 16 amino acids long. V shed 4 bases and J 1 base; nucleotides not matched to a gene: 6.

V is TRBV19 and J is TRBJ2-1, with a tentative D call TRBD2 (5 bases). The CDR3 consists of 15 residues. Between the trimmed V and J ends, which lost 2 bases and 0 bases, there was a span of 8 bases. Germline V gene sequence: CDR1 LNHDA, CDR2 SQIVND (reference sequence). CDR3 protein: CASSISGGSYNEQFF. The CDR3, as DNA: TGTGCCAGTAGTATATCCGGAGGCTCCTACAATGAGCAGTTCTTC.

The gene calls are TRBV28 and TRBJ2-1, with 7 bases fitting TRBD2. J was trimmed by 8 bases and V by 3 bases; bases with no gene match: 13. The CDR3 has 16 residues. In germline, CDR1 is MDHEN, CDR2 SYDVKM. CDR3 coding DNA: TGTGCCAGCAGTTTTCATTCAGCATCTGGGGGGGATGAGCAGTTCTTC. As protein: CASSFHSASGGDEQFF.

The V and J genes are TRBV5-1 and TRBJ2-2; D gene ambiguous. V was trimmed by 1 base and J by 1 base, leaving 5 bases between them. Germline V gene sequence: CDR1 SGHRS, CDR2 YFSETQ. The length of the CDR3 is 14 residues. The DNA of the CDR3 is TGCGCCAGCAGCTTGTCGGGGAACACCGGGGAGCTGTTTTTT. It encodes CASSLSGNTGELFF.

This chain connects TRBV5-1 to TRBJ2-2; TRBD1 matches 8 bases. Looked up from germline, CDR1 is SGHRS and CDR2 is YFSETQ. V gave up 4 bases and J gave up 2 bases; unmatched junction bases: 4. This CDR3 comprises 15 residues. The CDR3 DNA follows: TGCGCCAGCAGCACGGACAGGGTAAACACCGGGGAGCTGTTTTTT. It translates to CASSTDRVNTGELFF. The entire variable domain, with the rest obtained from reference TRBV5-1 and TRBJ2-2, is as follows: KAGVTQTPRYLIKTRGQQVTLSCSPISGHRSVSWYQQTPGQGLQFLFEYFSETQRNKGNFPGRFSGRQFSNSRSEMNVSTLELGDSALYLCASSTDRVNTGELFFGEGSRLTVL.

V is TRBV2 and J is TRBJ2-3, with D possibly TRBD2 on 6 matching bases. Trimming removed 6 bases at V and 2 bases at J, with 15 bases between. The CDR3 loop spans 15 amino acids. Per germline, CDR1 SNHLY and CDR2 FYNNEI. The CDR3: CASSQGLAPTDTQYF. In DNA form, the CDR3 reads TGTGCCAGCAGCCAGGGACTCGCTCCCACAGATACGCAGTATTTT.

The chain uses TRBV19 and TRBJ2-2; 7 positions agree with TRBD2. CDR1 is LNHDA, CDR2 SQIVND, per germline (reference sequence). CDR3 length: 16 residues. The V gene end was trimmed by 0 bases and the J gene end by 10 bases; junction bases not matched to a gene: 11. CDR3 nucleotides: TGTGCCAGTAGTATAGATCTGCCCGCGGCGGGAGAGGAGCTGTTTTTT. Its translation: CASSIDLPAAGEELFF.

CDR3 sequence reads: CASSRQGEQTQYF. The CDR3 DNA follows: TGTGCCAGCAGTAGACAGGGGGAACAGACCCAGTACTTC. The rearrangement links TRBV6-5 to TRBJ2-5; TRBD1 matches at 9 bases. J gave up 6 bases and V 5 bases, and 4 bases lay outside the gene matches. Germline V gene lookup returns CDR1 MNHEY and CDR2 SVGAGI. The CDR3 contains 13 residues.